What follows describes a single T cell receptor (beta chain). It lacks a known antigen. Base qualities are not recorded, but no much larger clone differs from it by a single base. TCRbeta CDR3 regions were amplified from genomic DNA by means of the immunoSEQ Assay, a bias-controlled multiplex PCR. Per the authors' processing: The number of nucleated cells in each sample was estimated by amplification of reference gene primers within the assay. To quantify the absolute abundance of each unique TCRbeta CDR3 rearrangement, sequence reads were collapsed and filtered. Productive Simpson clonality was computed per sample as the square root of Simpson's diversity index over productive rearrangements. TCRdb retrieved this table from immuneACCESS and kept in-frame rearrangements only. Not all clones are present; in checked studies, unresolved V genes account for under half, and no reason is known for the remainder. V and J calls and clone size are copied from that table; D and trimming were computed from the DNA. The sample table holds 270,000 or so clones, of which roughly 89% were seen once. The ten largest clones capture around 10% of the sample.

These data originate in a study of blood T cell repertoires in COVID-19 (dated by TCRdb to 2020 to 2022). About the investigation overall: Samples from collaborators originated in the United States, Italy and Spain and spanned both the acute and convalescent phases of COVID-19. The material from the prospective study consisted of cDNA or gDNA derived from T cells, B-cell-depleted T cells, or PBMCs. The dataset comprised deeply sampled blood TCRbeta repertoires from subjects exposed to, actively infected with, or recovered from COVID-19. A freely available public database, intended as a resource for researchers studying the immune response to SARS-CoV-2, is where the repertoires were released. The samples were drawn from the first 160 participants of the ongoing ImmuneRACE study and from under 1,500 subjects provided by 6 global collaborators. Nearly every sample came with metadata listing a de-identified subject ID, COVID-19 status, age in years and sex. Where available, HLA class I and class II types were obtained from metadata supplied by the sample provider rather than from assay-based typing.

In Seattle, one collaborating source enrolled patients while the infection was active and tracked those patients longitudinally over the course of disease. Each collaborating institution followed its own protocols to collect whole blood in K2EDTA tubes. For TCRbeta analysis, collaborators shipped samples as frozen whole blood, isolated PBMCs, or DNA extracted from either of those sample types. Results the study describes overall, beyond this receptor: The amount of clinical and demographic metadata varied by source and participant and was provided uncurated.

CDR1 and CDR2 are read off the germline V gene (reference sequence) as GTSNPN and SVGIG. The CDR3 runs 14 amino acids, cysteine and phenylalanine included. Only CDR3 DNA is held: 42 bases, read in frame from base 1. V sheds 2 bases and J sheds 10 bases, leaving 20 bases between their ends. The V and J genes are TRBV30 and TRBJ1-2; a tentative D call is TRBD1 (6 bases match). Sequencing used peripheral blood. This receptor was taken from a woman aged 25 to 39 with COVID-19, enrolled during active disease. This receptor has the CDR3 CAWSRPGGAEDYTF. The DNA sequence is given as TGTGCCTGGAGTCGCCCCGGGGGGGCTGAGGACTACACCTTC.